Sequencing of this T cell receptor (beta chain) was carried out in a study of blood T cells in healthy people across ages (dated by TCRdb to the mid-2010s). As for the study more broadly: In model experiments, template switching captured about one uniquely barcoded TCR beta cDNA molecule for every two T cells. The study measured age-related changes in TCR beta repertoire diversity using deep sequencing normalized with unique cDNA molecular identifiers. The donors were split into four age groups: young (average around 15 years), middle-aged (nearly 40), aged (about 62) and long-lived (roughly 88). The study analyzed two additional independent replicas of 1 million unique cDNA reads from the same blood draw for two donors, one aged 18 to 29 and one aged 80 or older. The research as a whole found: Bulk unsorted PBMC profiling prevented conclusive comparison of naive and antigen-experienced compartments. Compared with the aged group, the long-lived group had more naive CD4+ T cells, fewer expanded clones and increased TCR diversity, a pattern suggesting age selection. Donor CMV infection status was unknown, potentially confounding age-related changes in expanded clonotypes. Estimates of total diversity based on one million sequenced T cells were regarded as lower bounds and as underestimates. Observed TCR beta diversity per million T cells fell roughly linearly with age, and a significant reduction was already apparent by age approximately 41. Observed TCR beta diversity correlated strongly with the percentage of naive T cells measured by flow cytometry.

The library was made by 5' RACE. Sequencing was performed on an Illumina HiSeq 2500. A second PCR of 7 to 11 cycles was performed with a sample-barcoded 5' primer and a J-beta primer mix. Each TCR beta cDNA molecule received a unique molecular identifier from a template-switch 5' adaptor carrying 12 random nucleotides. At least 2.5 million CDR3-containing paired-end reads were obtained from each sample. First-strand cDNA synthesis was performed from all RNA using the Mint cDNA synthesis kit, with priming by a TRBC-specific oligonucleotide. Following uracil-DNA glycosylase treatment, all cDNA underwent a first 18-cycle PCR with the universal primers M1SS and BC2_uni_R. The paper's processing steps were these. Normalization of each sample was performed by random selection of 1 million high-quality reads, each carrying a distinct molecular identifier. Reads with shared molecular identifiers were discarded instead of being binned into consensus sequences. MiTCR, set to a Q25 quality threshold and the strictest error-elimination algorithm, was used for CDR3 identification, clonotype clustering and error correction. A nonparametric unseen species model with Euler transformation was used to estimate a lower bound on total TCR beta diversity. TCRdb cleaned the public reads at Q25 with fastp, built clones with MiXCR and kept in-frame beta chains. Each entry is one CDR3 protein sequence, shown with its most common DNA and genes. TCRdb's processing, not the study's, gives the V and J calls here. The sample records 600,000 to 850,000 distinct CDR3 sequences, 25% of which are singletons. The ten largest clones take up 9.4% of the sample.

Looking up the germline V gene yields CDR1 SQVTM and CDR2 ANQGSEA. V loses 4 bases at its end and J loses 5 bases; junction bases beyond the gene matches: 8. From its cysteine to its phenylalanine, the CDR3 spans 15 amino acids. The sequence is cut down to CDR3 DNA, 45 bases in frame from base 1. This clonotype was picked up a small number of times. Its antigen specificity is not known. Base qualities are not recorded, but no much larger clone differs from it by a single base. The approximately 39 donors, aged about 6 to 90 years, were systemically healthy Caucasian individuals from Russia. Around 9.9 milliliters of peripheral blood were collected from each donor into EDTA-treated Vacutainer tubes. Ficoll-Paque density-gradient centrifugation was used to isolate PBMCs, with at least 7 million obtained per sample. Trizol reagent was used to extract total RNA from the PBMCs, yielding at least 6 micrograms per sample. The percentages of naive CD45RAhigh/CD27high T cells were determined by flow cytometry on a PBMC aliquot from every donor.

The sample was also linked to a second study, of T cells of mothers and their children. From that second study: Nine systemically healthy Caucasian individuals served as donors, namely three mothers together with their six children. cDNA synthesis used all of the extracted RNA, with approximately 1.4 ug of RNA in each 15 ul reaction. Sample barcodes and 2-4 random nucleotides were added via the M1S primer in the second PCR. Over 10 million TCR beta CDR3 reads came from each mother, compared with approximately 2.8 million reads from each child. Thymic selection shapes the output of TCR recombination in a similar way in related and unrelated pairs, and inherited differences have a minor effect. Normalized repertoire overlap was always slightly but never significantly higher in related than unrelated mother-child pairs. No persistent microchimeric T cell clones were found, with a detection sensitivity of around 100 clones per million clonotypes. The study used deep NGS to compare TCR beta repertoires of mothers and children, seeking features distinguishing related mother-child pairs from unrelated individuals. On average, the children were 11 +/- 4 years old, while the mothers were roughly 40 +/- 4 years old. After adapter ligation was performed with NEBNext reagents, the libraries were sequenced on an Illumina HiSeq 2000 with 100+100 nt paired-end reads. To prevent cross-contamination, the mother and child libraries were prepared a month apart and were sequenced in separate runs. For each donor, somewhere between about 450,000 and 2,000,000 distinct TCR beta clonotypes were identified. Naive TCR beta clonotypes were estimated from low-frequency clonotypes matched to each donor's FACS-determined naive share, without sorting.

Recombination linked TRBV29-1 to TRBJ2-7; the central 13 bases match TRBD2. The sequenced sample consisted of blood. This clonotype was obtained from a boy aged 5-17 years in good health. The sequence in DNA is TGCAGCGTTGTACTAGCGGGAGGGAATACCCACGAGCAGTACTTC. Translated, this is CSVVLAGGNTHEQYF.